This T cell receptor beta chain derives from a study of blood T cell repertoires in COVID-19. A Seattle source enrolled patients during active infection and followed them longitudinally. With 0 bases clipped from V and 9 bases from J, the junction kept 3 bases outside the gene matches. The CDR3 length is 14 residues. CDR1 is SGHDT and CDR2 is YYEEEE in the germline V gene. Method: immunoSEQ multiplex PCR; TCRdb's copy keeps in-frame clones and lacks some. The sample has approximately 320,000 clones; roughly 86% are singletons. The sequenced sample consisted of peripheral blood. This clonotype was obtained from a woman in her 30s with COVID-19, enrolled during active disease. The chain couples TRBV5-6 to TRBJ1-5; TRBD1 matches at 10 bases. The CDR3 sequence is CASSLGQGARPQHF. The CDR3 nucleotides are TGTGCCAGCAGCTTGGGACAGGGGGCACGGCCCCAGCATTTT.